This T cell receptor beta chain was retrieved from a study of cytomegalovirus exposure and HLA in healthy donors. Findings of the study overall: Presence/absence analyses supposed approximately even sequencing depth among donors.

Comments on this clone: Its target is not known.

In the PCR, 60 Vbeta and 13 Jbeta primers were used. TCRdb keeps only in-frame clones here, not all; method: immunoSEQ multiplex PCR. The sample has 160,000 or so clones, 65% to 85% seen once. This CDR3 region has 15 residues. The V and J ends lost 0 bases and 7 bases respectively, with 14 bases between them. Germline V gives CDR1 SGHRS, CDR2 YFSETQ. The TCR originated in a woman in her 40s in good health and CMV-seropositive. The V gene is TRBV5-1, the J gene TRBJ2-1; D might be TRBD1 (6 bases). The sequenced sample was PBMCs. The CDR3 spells CASSLVGGVGNEQFF. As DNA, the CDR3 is TGCGCCAGCAGCTTGGTTGGGGGCGTGGGGAATGAGCAGTTCTTC.